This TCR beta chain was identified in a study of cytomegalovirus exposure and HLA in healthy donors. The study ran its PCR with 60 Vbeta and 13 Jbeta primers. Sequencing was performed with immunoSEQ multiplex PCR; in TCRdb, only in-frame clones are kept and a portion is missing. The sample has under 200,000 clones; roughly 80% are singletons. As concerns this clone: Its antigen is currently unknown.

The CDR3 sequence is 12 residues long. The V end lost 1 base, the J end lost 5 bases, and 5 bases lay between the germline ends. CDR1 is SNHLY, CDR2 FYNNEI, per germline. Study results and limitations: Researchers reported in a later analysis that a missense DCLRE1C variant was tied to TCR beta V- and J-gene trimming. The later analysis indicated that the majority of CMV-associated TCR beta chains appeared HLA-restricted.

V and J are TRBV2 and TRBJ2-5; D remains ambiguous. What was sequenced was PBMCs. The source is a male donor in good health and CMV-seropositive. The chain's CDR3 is CASSEGEETQYF. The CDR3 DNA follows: TGTGCCAGCAGTGAAGGTGAGGAGACCCAGTACTTC.